This TCR beta chain derives from a study of cytomegalovirus exposure and HLA in healthy donors (dated by TCRdb to 2015 to 2018). Regarding the complete study: According to an earlier analysis of around 600 of the donors, 200 million or so T cells yielded roughly 110 million unique TCR beta sequences and more than 250 Gb of sequence data. Roughly 300 gigabases of sequencing data and tens of millions of unique TCR sequences were included in an early release covering 550 to 650 HLA-typed donors. The genetic ancestry cluster associated with self-reported Caucasian donors included over 65% of the approximately 430 genotyped donors. The study was designed to test whether signatures of past pathogen exposure could be identified by cataloging public T cell receptors. The study profiled the T cell repertoires of about 640 subjects by immunosequencing and related them to cytomegalovirus serostatus. In addition to the first cohort of 500 to 850 subjects, a separate validation cohort of approximately 130 different subjects was used. The study combined high-throughput TCR immunosequencing, statistical association of individual TCRs with disease status, and machine learning to predict cytomegalovirus infection status. To study patterns of TCR occurrence, a later analysis re-analyzed previously published TCR beta repertoires from 500 to 850 donors and added high-resolution HLA genotyping. In the later analysis, no new phenotypic data were used to find candidate immune exposures; instead, reliance was placed on TCR beta sequences and their occurrence across donors. An earlier analysis of 587 of the donors used high-throughput TCR beta sequencing to judge whether each TCR beta V gene segment behaved as functional or pseudogenic. Donor age, sex, ethnicity and CMV serostatus were compiled together with the repertoire data. In a later genetic analysis, genome-wide SNP genotypes for about 55% of the 666 donors were used, and that subset was treated as a discovery cohort. All discovery cohort repertoires had been generated on a single sequencing platform. Class I and class II HLA loci were covered by the typing at four-digit resolution. Typing coverage differed by locus: A, B, C, DRB1 and DQB1 were typed in roughly 620-640 donors, DQA1 in about 560, DPA1 in around 610, and DPB1 in 472. Five DR-DQ haplotypes were handled as single units for association and clustering, since linkage in the cohort was strong. Among 398 genotyped donors of the cohort, an average of about 240,000 unique TCR beta nucleotide sequences were sequenced per donor, around 20% of them non-productive. Beyond this particular receptor, the publication reports: Several of the top co-occurrence clusters appeared to be linked to parvovirus B19, influenza, CMV and Epstein-Barr virus, according to a later analysis. A cluster of highly shared sequence variants was judged likely to represent a technical artifact of the sequencing pipeline. Sequencing depth was assumed to be roughly uniform across donors in the presence/absence analyses, though that assumption may not hold. HLA typing was unavailable for some donors at each locus, so association tests used only the typed subset. Only TCR beta chains were sequenced in this cohort, and the absence of alpha or paired-chain data limited detectable features. Compared with the 666-donor mean, donors in an Asian-associated ancestry cluster had fewer N-insertions in productive TCRs, according to a later genetic analysis. In a later analysis, the rate of TCR association differed among HLA loci, with DRB1 alleles having the most associated TCRs and HLA-C alleles having the fewest. A later analysis associated about 17,000 TCR beta sequences with specific HLA alleles at a false discovery rate of 0.05. Because counts were too low, approximately 15 rarely observed V segments, including chromosome 9 orphons, were excluded from the earlier analysis of around 590 of the donors. Assigning TCR associations to individual alleles was difficult when HLA alleles, especially DR and DQ, strongly co-occurred. A few of the identified cytomegalovirus-associated TCR beta chains were confirmed in vitro to be specific for cytomegalovirus antigens. In an earlier analysis of 587 of the donors, most TCR beta V segments appeared in productive rearrangements about 87% or about 30% of the time, broadly matching IMGT annotations. Cytomegalovirus status was reported to be diagnosed by the classifier with high specificity and sensitivity in both the original and validation cohorts. According to a later analysis, most CMV-associated TCR beta chains appeared to be HLA-restricted, and the HLA associations seemed to be driven largely by CMV exposure. For the cohort, immune exposure information was limited to CMV serostatus. Linkage disequilibrium might explain the correlated functional status among segregating V segments, but an unknown experimental factor could not be excluded. It was suggested by the authors that the approach could potentially be generalized to other disease states and immunological phenotypes. The study listed 164 TCR beta chains as associated with cytomegalovirus. A further reported finding was that TCR beta sequences accurately predicted the HLA-A and HLA-B alleles for most subjects in the first cohort. An association between a missense DCLRE1C variant and V-gene and J-gene trimming of TCR beta chains was found in a later genetic analysis and replicated in an independent cohort. Across donors, most TCR sequences were observed very rarely, whereas some public TCRs were present in many individuals. The 87-base-pair reads could not distinguish some IMGT-functional V segments, including TRBV6-2 and TRBV6-3, so those segments were excluded. A later analysis found that HLA-associated TCR beta chains were more clonally expanded and had lower generation probabilities than equally common non-associated chains.

CDR3 length: 16 amino acids, cysteine to phenylalanine. Left in the record is the CDR3 DNA by itself, 48 bases read in frame from the first base. V gives up 5 bases and J gives up 6 bases, and the segment between their germline ends measures 19 bases. Sequences SGHTA (CDR1) and FQGNSA (CDR2) are obtained from the germline V gene. Library preparation was by the immunoSEQ multiplex PCR assay. For the multiplex PCR, a mixture combining 60 forward primers for TCR Vbeta segments and 13 reverse primers for TCR Jbeta segments was used. The CDR3 region of rearranged TCR beta genes was amplified from genomic DNA by a multiplex PCR assay. Amplified TCR beta libraries were sequenced as 87-base-pair reads on the Illumina HiSeq System. From the authors' description of their analysis: In a later analysis, 80 million or so unique TCR beta chains were counted across the 666 repertoires, and about 9.9 million of these chains were shared by at least two donors. Raw reads were error-corrected and collapsed into unique sequences with a nearest-neighbor algorithm that merged closely related sequences to remove PCR and sequencing errors. V, D and J gene segments were assigned by aligning CDR3 sequences to IMGT reference sequences. Each retained sequence needed at least a six-nucleotide match to both a V gene segment and a J gene segment. A rearrangement was called productive if the CDR3 had no stop codons and remained in frame with V and J, and every other rearrangement was called non-productive. CDR3 was defined by IMGT convention, running from the second conserved V-encoded cysteine to the conserved J-encoded phenylalanine. The earlier analysis of 500 to 650 of the donors excluded any sequence lacking an unambiguous match to a single V gene segment. An earlier analysis of 550 to 650 of the donors classified V segments as functional when productive rearrangements were above 56.7% and as segregating when the standard deviation between donors was above 5%. A statistical classification framework was built for diagnosing cytomegalovirus status from the catalog of TCR beta chain sequences. In a later analysis, V and J genes were assigned by comparing TCR nucleotide sequences against IMGT/GENE-DB human TR gene sequences. In a later analysis, CDR3 sequences and most-parsimonious VDJ recombination scenarios were assigned using the TCRdist pipeline. In a later analysis, each TCR beta chain was defined by its CDR3 amino acid sequence together with its V-gene family, and reads without a unique V-gene family were excluded. As a way to deal with suspected cross-contamination and a sequencing artifact, a later analysis dropped 450 to 700 nucleotide sequences that were highly shared and had low generation probability. In a later analysis, a clonal expansion index was calculated for each public chain from normalized within-repertoire ranks of inferred template counts. In a later analysis, generation probabilities were computed using a VDJ recombination model fitted to out-of-frame rearrangements, and the results were checked against IGoR. A later analysis scored TCR-TCR, TCR-HLA and TCR-CMV co-occurrence with hypergeometric tests, applying a repertoire-size bias correction to TCR pairs. A later analysis estimated false discovery rates by permuting HLA or CMV assignments 20 times. In a later analysis, co-occurring TCRs were grouped using DBSCAN, and TCRdist sequence similarity was added for clustering within HLA-allele-positive subsets. Repertoires with fewer than 30,000 or more than 120,000 public chains were left out of co-occurrence clustering, as were a handful of repertoires with anomalous nucleotide sharing. Held by TCRdb, this immuneACCESS table contains in-frame sequences only and omits some clones. Under half of the omission traces to an unresolved V gene where checked; the cause of the rest is unknown. V and J calls and clone size are copied from that table; D and trimming were computed from the DNA. This sample's listing comprises 96,000 or so clones. The ten largest clones take up roughly 3.5% of the sample.

The cohort comprised 550 to 700 healthy bone marrow donors. At the time of sampling, every cohort member was nominally healthy, though immune exposures that went unrecorded were likely present. The donor tested CMV seronegative and was one of the 352 seronegative cohort members. Each donor provided a peripheral blood sample, and peripheral blood mononuclear cells were used for TCR beta sequencing. The Qiagen DNeasy Blood Extraction Kit was used to extract genomic DNA from the blood cell samples. A note on this clone: Its cognate antigen has yet to be identified.

This receptor was taken from a woman under 40 in good health and CMV-seronegative. Recombination joined TRBV7-2 with TRBJ1-4, with no D gene named confidently. Sample: PBMCs. The CDR3 protein sequence reads: CASSPSPVGWDEKLFF. The sequence in DNA is TGTGCCAGCAGCCCTAGCCCCGTCGGGTGGGATGAAAAACTGTTTTTT.